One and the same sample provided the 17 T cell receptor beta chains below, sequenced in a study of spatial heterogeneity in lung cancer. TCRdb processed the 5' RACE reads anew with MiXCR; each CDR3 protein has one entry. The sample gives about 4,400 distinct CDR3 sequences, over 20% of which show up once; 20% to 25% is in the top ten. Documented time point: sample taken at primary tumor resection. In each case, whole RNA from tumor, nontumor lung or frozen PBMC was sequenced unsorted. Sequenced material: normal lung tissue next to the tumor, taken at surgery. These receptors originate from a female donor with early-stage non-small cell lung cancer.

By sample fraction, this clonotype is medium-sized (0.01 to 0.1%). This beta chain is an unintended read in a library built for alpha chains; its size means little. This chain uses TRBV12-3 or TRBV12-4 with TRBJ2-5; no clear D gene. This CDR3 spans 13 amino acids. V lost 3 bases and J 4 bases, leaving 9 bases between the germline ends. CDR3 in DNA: TGTGCCAGCAGTTTGGGTGGGCTAGAGACCCAGTACTTC. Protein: CASSLGGLETQYF.

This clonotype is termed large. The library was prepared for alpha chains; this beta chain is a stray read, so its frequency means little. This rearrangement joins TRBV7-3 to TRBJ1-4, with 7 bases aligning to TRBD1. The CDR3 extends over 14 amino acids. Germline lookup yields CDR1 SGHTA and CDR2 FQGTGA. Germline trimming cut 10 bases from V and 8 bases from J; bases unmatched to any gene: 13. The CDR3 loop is CANDDRASQEKLFF. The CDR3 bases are TGTGCCAACGACGACAGGGCCTCCCAGGAAAAACTGTTTTTT.

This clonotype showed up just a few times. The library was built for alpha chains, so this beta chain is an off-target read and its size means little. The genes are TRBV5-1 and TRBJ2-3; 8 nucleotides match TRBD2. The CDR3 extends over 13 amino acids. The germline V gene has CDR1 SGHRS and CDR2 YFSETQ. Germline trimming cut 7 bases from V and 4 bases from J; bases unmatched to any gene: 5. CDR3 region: CASQRGPADTQYF. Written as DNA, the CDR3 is TGCGCCAGCCAGCGGGGGCCGGCAGATACGCAGTATTTT.

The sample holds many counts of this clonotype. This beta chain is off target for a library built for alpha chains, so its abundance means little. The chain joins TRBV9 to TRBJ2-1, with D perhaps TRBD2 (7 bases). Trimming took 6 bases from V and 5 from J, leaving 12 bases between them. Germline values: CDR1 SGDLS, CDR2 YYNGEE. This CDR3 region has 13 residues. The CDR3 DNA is TGTGCCAGCACAGGGGAGGGTAACAATGAGCAGTTCTTC. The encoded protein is CASTGEGNNEQFF.

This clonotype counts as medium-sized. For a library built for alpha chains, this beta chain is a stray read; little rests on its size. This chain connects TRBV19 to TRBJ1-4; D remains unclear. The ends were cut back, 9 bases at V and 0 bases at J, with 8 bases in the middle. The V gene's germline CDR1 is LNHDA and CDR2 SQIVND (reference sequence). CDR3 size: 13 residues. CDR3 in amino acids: CASRHTTNEKLFF. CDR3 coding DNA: TGTGCCAGCCGGCATACAACTAATGAAAAACTGTTTTTT.

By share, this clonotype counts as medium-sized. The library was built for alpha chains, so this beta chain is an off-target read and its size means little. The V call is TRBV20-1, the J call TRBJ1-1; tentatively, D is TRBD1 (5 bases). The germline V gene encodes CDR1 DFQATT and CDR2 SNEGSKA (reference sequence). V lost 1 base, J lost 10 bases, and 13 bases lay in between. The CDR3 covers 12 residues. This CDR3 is CSARGVGARAFF. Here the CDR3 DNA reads TGCAGTGCTAGAGGCGTCGGGGCGAGAGCTTTCTTT.

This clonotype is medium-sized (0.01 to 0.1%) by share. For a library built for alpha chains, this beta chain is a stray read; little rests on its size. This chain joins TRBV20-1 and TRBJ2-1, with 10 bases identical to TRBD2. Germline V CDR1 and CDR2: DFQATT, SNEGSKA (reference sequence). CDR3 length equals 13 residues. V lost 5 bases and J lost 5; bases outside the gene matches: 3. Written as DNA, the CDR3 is TGCAGTGCTTCTAGCGGGAGCGACAATGAGCAGTTCTTC. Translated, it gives CSASSGSDNEQFF.

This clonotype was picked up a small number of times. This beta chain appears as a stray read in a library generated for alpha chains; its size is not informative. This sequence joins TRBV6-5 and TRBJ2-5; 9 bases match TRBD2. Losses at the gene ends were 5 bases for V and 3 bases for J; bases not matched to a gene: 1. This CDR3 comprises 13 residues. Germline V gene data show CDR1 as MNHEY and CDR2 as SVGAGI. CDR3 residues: CASSVAGEETQYF. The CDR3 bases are TGTGCCAGCAGTGTAGCGGGGGAAGAGACCCAGTACTTC.

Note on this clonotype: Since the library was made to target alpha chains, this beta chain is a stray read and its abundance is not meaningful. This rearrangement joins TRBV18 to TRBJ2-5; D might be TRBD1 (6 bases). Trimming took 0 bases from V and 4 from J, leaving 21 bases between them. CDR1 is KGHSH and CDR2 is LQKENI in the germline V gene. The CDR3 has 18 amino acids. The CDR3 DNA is TGTGCCAGCTCACCACCGCCCCAGGGGCGCGGTGACAGAGAGACCCAGTACTTC. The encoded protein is CASSPPPQGRGDRETQYF.

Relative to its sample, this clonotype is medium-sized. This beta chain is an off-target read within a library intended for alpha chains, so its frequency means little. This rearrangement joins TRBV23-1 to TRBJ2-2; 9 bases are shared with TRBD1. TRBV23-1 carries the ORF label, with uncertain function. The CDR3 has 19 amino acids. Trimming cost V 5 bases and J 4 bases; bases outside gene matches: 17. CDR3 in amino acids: CASSATGTGFGRGTGELFF. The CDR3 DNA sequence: TGCGCCAGCAGTGCGACCGGGACAGGGTTCGGCCGGGGCACCGGGGAGCTGTTTTTT.

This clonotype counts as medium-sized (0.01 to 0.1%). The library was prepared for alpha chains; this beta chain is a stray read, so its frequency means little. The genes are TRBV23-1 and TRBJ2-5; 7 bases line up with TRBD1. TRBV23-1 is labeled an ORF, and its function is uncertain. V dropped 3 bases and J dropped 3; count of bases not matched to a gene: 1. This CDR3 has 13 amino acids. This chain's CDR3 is CASSHGTEETQYF. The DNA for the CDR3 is TGCGCCAGCAGTCACGGGACAGAAGAGACCCAGTACTTC.

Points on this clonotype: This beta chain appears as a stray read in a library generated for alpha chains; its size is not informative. The CDR3 loop is CASSQAAGRDEQYF. DNA for the CDR3: TGTGCCAGCAGCCAAGCGGCAGGGAGGGACGAGCAGTACTTC. This rearrangement joins TRBV4-2 to TRBJ2-7, with 7 bases that match TRBD2. CDR3 length equals 14 residues. The trim removed 1 base at V and 5 bases at J, leaving 5 bases unmatched. CDR1 and CDR2 (germline): LGHNA, YNFKEQ.

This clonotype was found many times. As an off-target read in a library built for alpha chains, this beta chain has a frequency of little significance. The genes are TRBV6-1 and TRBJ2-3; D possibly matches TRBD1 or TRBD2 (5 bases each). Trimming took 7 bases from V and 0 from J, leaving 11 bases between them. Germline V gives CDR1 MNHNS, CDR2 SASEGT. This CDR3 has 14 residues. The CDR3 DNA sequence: TGTGCCAGCAAGGGGACCACAAGCACAGATACGCAGTATTTT. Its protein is CASKGTTSTDTQYF.

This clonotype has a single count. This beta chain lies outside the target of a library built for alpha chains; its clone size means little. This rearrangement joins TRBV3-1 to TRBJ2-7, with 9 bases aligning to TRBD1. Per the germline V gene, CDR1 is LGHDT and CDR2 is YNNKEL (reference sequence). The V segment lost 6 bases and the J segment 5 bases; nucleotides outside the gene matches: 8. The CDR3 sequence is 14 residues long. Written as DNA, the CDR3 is TGTGCCAGCAGAATGAGGACAGGGGACAACGAGCAGTACTTC. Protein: CASRMRTGDNEQYF.

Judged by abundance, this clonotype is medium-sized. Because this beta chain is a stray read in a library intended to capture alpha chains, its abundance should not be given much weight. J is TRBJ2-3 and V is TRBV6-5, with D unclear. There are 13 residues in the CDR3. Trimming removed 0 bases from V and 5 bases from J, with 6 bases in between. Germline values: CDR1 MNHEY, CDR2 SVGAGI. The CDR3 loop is CASSYSTKDTQYF. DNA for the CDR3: TGTGCCAGCAGTTACTCGACAAAAGATACGCAGTATTTT.

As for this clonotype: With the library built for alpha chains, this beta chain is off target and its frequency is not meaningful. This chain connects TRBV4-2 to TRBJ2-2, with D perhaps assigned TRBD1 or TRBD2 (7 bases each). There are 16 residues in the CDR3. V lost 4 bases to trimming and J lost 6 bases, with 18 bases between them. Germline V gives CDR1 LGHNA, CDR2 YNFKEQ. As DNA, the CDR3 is TGTGCCAGCAGCCTGTTAGGGGGCGCGGGGGCCGGGGAGCTGTTTTTT. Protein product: CASSLLGGAGAGELFF.

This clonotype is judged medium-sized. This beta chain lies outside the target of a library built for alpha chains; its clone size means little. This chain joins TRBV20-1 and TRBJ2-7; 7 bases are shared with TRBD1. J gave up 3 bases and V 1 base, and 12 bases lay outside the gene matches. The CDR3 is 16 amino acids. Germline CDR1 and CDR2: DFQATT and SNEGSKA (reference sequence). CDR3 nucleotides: TGCAGTGCTAGAGCTCCAACCGGGACAGTGATCTACGAGCAGTACTTC. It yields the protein CSARAPTGTVIYEQYF.